Sequencing of this T cell receptor beta chain was carried out in a study of human T cells and chemical hapten exposure. At the level of the study: Read at 6 days, the patch tests placed 0.01% DPC on the upper back. Findings and limits, study-wide: TCRs exceeding 1 in 1000 frequency stayed unchanged with DPC sensitization.

As for time point: patch test 2, 6 weeks after DPC sensitization. The treatment: therapeutic diphenylcyclopropenone sensitization with weekly scalp DPC. TCRdb re-derived calls from the RACE reads in MiXCR, one entry per CDR3 protein. The sample contains nearly 95,000 distinct CDR3 sequences, 11% of which appear only once. CDR1 and CDR2 (germline): DFQATT, SNEGSKA (reference sequence). The V end was cut by 3 bases, the J end by 6 bases, with 12 bases between. The CDR3 spans 13 residues. In its sample, this clonotype was seen a few times. Its antigen is not identified. This specimen consisted of whole blood, obtained in connection with sensitization to the hapten diphenylcyclopropenone (DPC). The chain combines TRBV20-1 with TRBJ2-1; the D gene is possibly TRBD2 (6 bases). This TCR came from a man aged 35 to 55 with alopecia areata. Some clones in this sample may be carry-over from other donors' samples. As DNA, the CDR3 is TGCAGTGCTAGGGGGGGTTCAGTCAATGAGCAGTTCTTC. Protein sequence: CSARGGSVNEQFF.